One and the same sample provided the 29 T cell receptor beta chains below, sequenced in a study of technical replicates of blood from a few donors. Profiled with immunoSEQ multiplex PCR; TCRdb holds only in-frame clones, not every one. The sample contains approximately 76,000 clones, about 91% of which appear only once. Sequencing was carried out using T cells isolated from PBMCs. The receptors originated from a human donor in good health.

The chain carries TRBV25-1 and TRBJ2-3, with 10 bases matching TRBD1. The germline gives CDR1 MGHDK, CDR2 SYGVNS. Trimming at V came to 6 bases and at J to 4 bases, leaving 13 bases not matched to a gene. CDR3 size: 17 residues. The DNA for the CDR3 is TGTGCCAGCAGGGGTTTTCAGGACAGGGGGATGGCAGATACGCAGTATTTT. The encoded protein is CASRGFQDRGMADTQYF.

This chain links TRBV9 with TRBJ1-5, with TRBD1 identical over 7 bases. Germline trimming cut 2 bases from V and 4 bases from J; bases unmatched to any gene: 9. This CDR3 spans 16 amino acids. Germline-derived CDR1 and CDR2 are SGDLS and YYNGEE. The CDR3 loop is CASSVTGDSANQPQHF. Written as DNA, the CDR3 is TGTGCCAGCAGCGTCACGGGGGACAGCGCTAATCAGCCCCAGCATTTT.

CDR3 nucleotide sequence: TGTGCCAGCAGCCAAGGGACTAGCGGGAGGGCCGGTTACAATGAGCAGTTCTTC. Encoded protein: CASSQGTSGRAGYNEQFF. V is TRBV14 and J is TRBJ2-1; 15 bases fit TRBD2. Germline lookup yields CDR1 SGHDN and CDR2 FVKESK. This CDR3 contains 18 residues. J lost 4 bases, V lost 1 base, and 5 bases had no gene match.

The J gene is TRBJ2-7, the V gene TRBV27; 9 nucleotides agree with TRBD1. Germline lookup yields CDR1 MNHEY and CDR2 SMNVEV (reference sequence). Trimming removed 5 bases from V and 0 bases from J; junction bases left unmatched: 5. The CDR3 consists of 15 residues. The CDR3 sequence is CASSTTGGSSYEQYF. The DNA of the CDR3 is TGTGCCAGCAGTACGACAGGGGGGAGCTCCTACGAGCAGTACTTC.

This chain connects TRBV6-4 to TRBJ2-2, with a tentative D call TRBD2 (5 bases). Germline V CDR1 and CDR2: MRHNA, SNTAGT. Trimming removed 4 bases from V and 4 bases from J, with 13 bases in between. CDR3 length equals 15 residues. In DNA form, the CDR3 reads TGTGCCAGCAGTGCTACGGGGTGGGCCACCGGGGAGCTGTTTTTT. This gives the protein CASSATGWATGELFF.

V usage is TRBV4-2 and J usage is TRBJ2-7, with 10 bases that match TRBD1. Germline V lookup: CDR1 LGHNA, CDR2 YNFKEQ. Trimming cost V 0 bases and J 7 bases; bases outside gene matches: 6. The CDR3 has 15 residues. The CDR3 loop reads CASSQDQRTGGEQYF. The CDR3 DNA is TGTGCCAGCAGCCAAGATCAAAGGACAGGGGGAGAGCAGTACTTC.

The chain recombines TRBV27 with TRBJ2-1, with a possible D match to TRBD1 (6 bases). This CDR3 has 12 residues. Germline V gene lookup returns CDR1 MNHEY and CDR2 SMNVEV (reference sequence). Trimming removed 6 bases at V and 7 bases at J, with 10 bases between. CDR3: CASSPGANEQFF. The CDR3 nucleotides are TGTGCCAGCAGCCCAGGGGCTAATGAGCAGTTCTTC.

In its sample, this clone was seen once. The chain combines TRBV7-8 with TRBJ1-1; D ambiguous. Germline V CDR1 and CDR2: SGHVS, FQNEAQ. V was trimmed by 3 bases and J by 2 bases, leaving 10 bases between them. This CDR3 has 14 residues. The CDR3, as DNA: TGTGCCAGCAGCTTGCGGGAGATCAACACTGAAGCTTTCTTT. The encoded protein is CASSLREINTEAFF. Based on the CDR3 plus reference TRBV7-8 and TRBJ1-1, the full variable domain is GAGVSQSPRYKVAKRGQDVALRCDPISGHVSLFWYQQALGQGPEFLTYFQNEAQLDKSGLPSDRFFAERPEGSVSTLKIQRTQQEDSAVYLCASSLREINTEAFFGQGTRLTVV.

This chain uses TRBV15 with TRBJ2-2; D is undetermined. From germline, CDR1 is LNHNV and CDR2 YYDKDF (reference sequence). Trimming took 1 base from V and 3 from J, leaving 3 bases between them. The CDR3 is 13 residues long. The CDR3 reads CATSRVDTGELFF. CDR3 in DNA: TGTGCCACCAGCAGAGTAGACACCGGGGAGCTGTTTTTT.

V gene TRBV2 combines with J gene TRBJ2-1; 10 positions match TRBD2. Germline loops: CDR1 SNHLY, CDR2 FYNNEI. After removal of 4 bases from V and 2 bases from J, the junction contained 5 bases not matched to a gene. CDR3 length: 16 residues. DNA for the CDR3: TGTGCCAGCAGTGGAATAGGACTAGCGGCCTACAATGAGCAGTTCTTC. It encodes CASSGIGLAAYNEQFF.

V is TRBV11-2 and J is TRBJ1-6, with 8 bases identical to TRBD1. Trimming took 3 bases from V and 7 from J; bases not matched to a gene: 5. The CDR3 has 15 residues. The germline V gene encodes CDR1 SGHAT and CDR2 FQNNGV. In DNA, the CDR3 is TGTGCCAGCAGCTTTCGGACAGGGAACAATTCACCCCTCCACTTT. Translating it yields CASSFRTGNNSPLHF.

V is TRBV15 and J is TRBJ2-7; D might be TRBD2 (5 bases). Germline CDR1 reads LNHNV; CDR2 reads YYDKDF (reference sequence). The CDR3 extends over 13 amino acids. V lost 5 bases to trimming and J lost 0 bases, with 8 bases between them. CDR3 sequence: CATSPRDSYEQYF. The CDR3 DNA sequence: TGTGCCACCAGCCCCCGGGACTCCTACGAGCAGTACTTC. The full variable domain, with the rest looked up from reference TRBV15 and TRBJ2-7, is DAMVIQNPRYQVTQFGKPVTLSCSQTLNHNVMYWYQQKSSQAPKLLFHYYDKDFNNEADTPDNFQSRRPNTSFCFLDIRSPGLGDTAMYLCATSPRDSYEQYFGPGTRLTVT.

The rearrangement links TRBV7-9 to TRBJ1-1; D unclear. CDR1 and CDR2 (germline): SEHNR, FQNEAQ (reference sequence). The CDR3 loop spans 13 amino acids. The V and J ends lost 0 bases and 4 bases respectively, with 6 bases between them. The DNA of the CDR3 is TGTGCCAGCAGCTTAGCCCTTTTCACTGAAGCTTTCTTT. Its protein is CASSLALFTEAFF. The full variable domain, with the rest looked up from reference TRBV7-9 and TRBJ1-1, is DTGVSQNPRHKITKRGQNVTFRCDPISEHNRLYWYRQTLGQGPEFLTYFQNEAQLEKSRLLSDRFSAERPKGSFSTLEIQRTEQGDSAMYLCASSLALFTEAFFGQGTRLTVV.

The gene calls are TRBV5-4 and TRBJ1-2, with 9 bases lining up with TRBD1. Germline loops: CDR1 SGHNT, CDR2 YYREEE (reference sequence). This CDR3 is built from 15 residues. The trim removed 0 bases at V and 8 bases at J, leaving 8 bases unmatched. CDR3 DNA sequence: TGTGCCAGCAGCTTGGAACTAGGGACAGGGAGCGGCTACACCTTC. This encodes CASSLELGTGSGYTF.

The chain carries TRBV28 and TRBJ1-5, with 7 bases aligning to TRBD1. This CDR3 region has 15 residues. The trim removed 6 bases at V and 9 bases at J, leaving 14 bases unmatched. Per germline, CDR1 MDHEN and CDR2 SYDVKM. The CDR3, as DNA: TGTGCCAGCAGCGCTTTTAGGGGGCCCTTGTGGCCCCAGCATTTT. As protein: CASSAFRGPLWPQHF. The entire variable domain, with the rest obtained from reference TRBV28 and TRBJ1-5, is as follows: DVKVTQSSRYLVKRTGEKVFLECVQDMDHENMFWYRQDPGLGLRLIYFSYDVKMKEKGDIPEGYSVSREKKERFSLILESASTNQTSMYLCASSAFRGPLWPQHFGDGTRLSIL.

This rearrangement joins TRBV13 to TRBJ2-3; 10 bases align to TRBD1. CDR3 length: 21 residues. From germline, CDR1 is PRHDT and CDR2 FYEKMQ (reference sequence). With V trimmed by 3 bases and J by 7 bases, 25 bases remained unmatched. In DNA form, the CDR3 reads TGTGCCAGCAGCTTGGGGGTCTTGGGAAAGAGATCCGGGACAGGGGATAATACGCAGTATTTT. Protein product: CASSLGVLGKRSGTGDNTQYF.

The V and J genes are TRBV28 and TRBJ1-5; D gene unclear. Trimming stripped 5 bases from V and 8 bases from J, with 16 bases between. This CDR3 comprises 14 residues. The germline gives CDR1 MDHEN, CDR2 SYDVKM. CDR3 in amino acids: CASSPTRTGEPQHF. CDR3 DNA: TGTGCCAGCAGTCCCACACGGACGGGAGAGCCCCAGCATTTT.

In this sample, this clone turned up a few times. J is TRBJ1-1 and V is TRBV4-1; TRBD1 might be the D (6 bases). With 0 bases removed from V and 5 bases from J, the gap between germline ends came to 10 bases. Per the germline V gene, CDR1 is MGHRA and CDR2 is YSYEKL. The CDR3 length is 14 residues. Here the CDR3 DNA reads TGCGCCAGCAGCCAAGATCAGGGGCCAACTGAAGCTTTCTTT. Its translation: CASSQDQGPTEAFF.

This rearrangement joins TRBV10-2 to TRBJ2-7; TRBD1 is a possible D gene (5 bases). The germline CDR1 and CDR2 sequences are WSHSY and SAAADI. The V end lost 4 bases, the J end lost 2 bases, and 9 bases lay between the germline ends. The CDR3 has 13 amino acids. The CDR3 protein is CASSVYRTYEQYF. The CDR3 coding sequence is TGCGCCAGCAGTGTATACAGGACCTACGAGCAGTACTTC.

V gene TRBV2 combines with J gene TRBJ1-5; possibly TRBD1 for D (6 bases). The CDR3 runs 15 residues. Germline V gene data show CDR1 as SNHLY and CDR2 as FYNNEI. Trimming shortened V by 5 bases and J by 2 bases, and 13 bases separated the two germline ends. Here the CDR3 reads CASSKQGDGNQPQHF. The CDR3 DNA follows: TGTGCCAGCAGTAAACAGGGAGATGGCAATCAGCCCCAGCATTTT. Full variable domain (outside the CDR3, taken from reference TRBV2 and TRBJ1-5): EPEVTQTPSHQVTQMGQEVILRCVPISNHLYFYWYRQILGQKVEFLVSFYNNEISEKSEIFDDQFSVERPDGSNFTLKIRSTKLEDSAMYFCASSKQGDGNQPQHFGDGTRLSIL.

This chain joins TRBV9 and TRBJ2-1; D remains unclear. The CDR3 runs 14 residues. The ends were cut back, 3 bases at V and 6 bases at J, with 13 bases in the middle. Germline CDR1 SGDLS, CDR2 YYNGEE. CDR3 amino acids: CASSARYGGNEQFF. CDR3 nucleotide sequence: TGTGCCAGCAGCGCCCGCTATGGCGGCAATGAGCAGTTCTTC.

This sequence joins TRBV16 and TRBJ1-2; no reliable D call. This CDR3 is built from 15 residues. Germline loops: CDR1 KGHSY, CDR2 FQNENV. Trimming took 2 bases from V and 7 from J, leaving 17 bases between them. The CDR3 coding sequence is TGTGCCAGCAGCCAACACCGGACGGGATCCAGTGGCTACACCTTC. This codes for CASSQHRTGSSGYTF.

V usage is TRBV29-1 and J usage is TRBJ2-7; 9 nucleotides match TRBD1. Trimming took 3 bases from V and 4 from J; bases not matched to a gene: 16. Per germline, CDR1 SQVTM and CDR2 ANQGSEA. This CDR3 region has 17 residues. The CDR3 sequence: CSVEMGKEGTGFYEQYF. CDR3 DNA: TGCAGCGTTGAGATGGGTAAAGAAGGGACAGGGTTTTACGAGCAGTACTTC.

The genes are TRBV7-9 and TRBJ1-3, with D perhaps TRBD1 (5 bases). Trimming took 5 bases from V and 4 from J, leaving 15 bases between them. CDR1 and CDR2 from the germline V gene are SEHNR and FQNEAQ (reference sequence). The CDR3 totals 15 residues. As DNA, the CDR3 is TGTGCCAGCAGCCCTTCCCGGACACCAGGAAACACCATATATTTT. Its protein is CASSPSRTPGNTIYF.

The CDR3 DNA sequence: TGCGCCAGCAGCCCCGTTGGGGCGAGCGGGACTAGCGCTTACAATGAGCAGTTCTTC. It specifies CASSPVGASGTSAYNEQFF. V and J are TRBV5-1 and TRBJ2-1; 10 bases match TRBD2. The CDR3 consists of 19 residues. With V trimmed by 4 bases and J by 4 bases, 17 bases remained unmatched. Per the germline V gene, CDR1 is SGHRS and CDR2 is YFSETQ. The variable domain in full, completed from reference TRBV5-1 and TRBJ2-1, reads KAGVTQTPRYLIKTRGQQVTLSCSPISGHRSVSWYQQTPGQGLQFLFEYFSETQRNKGNFPGRFSGRQFSNSRSEMNVSTLELGDSALYLCASSPVGASGTSAYNEQFFGPGTRLTVL.

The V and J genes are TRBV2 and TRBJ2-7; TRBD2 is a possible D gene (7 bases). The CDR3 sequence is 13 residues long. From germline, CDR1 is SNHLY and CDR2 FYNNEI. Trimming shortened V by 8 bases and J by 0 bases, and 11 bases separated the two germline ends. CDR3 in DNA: TGTGCCAGCCGAGGGGGGGCCTCCTACGAGCAGTACTTC. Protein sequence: CASRGGASYEQYF.

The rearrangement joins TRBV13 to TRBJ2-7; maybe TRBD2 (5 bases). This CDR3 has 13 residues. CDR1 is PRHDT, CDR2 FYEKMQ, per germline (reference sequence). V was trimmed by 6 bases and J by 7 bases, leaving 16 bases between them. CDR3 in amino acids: CASSFHGSVEQYF. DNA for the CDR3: TGTGCCAGCAGTTTTCATGGGAGTGTGGAGCAGTACTTC.

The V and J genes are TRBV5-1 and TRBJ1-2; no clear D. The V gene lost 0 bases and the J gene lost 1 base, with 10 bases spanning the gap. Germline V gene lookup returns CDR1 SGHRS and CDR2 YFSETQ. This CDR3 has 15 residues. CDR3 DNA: TGCGCCAGCAGCTTGGTATTGGGCAGTAACTATGGCTACACCTTC. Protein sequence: CASSLVLGSNYGYTF.

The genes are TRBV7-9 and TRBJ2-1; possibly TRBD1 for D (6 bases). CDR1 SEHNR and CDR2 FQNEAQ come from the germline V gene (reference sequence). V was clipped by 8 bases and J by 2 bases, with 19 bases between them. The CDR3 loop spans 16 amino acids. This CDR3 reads CASRPLGGNAYNEQFF. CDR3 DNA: TGTGCCAGCCGACCTTTAGGGGGAAACGCCTACAATGAGCAGTTCTTC.